The rows below give T cell receptor beta chains drawn from one sample of a study of molecular identifiers for immune sequencing clone quantification. TCRdb re-called the PCR reads through MiXCR, storing one row per CDR3 protein. The repertoire holds hundreds of thousands of distinct CDR3 sequences, with 25% as singletons. Sequencing was performed on naive CD8+ T cells from blood, with Jurkat cell RNA spiked in. These receptors originate from a human donor in good health. Some libraries in this study had Jurkat cell RNA spiked in. Each CDR3 is given with its conserved first and last residue.

CDR3aa	j_gene	v_gene
CASNMGAGEEDTQYF	TRBJ2-3	TRBV7-2
CASTTGGQDTQYF	TRBJ2-5	TRBV24-1
CASSSATRGLVDEQFF	TRBJ2-1	TRBV11-1
CSVEEAGDRRETQYF	TRBJ2-5	TRBV29-1
CASSHGTQTNTEAFF	TRBJ1-1	TRBV4-3
CASSMDRGNEQFF	TRBJ2-1	TRBV12-3/TRBV12-4
CATSDGTGASGRPQHF	TRBJ1-5	TRBV24-1
CASSYMPDKNIQYF	TRBJ2-4	TRBV6-5
CASSLMGREQYF	TRBJ2-7	TRBV5-6
CASSFRLAGGPGYF	TRBJ2-7	TRBV28
CASSQRAGLAKNIQYF	TRBJ2-4	TRBV7-9
CASSQEDRAYNEQFF	TRBJ2-1	TRBV4-1
CASSQAGSRYEQYF	TRBJ2-7	TRBV28
CASTWNTEAFF	TRBJ1-1	TRBV12-3/TRBV12-4
CASSPAGGLDTGELFF	TRBJ2-2	TRBV28
CASSPRSGMEGTEALF	TRBJ1-1	TRBV7-9
CATSERGREQFF	TRBJ2-1	TRBV24-1
CATSSAGSVSGNTIYF	TRBJ1-3	TRBV15
CASSPASGGDTQYF	TRBJ2-3	TRBV4-1
CAGSQNTEAFF	TRBJ1-1	TRBV6-2/TRBV6-3
CASSYLEQGEAFF	TRBJ1-1	TRBV11-1
CASSLHWRSYNEQFF	TRBJ2-1	TRBV12-3/TRBV12-4
CASSLSSQTYEQYF	TRBJ2-7	TRBV27
CASSGMALQEQYF	TRBJ2-7	TRBV7-6
CASSRGTGTGSYEQYF	TRBJ2-7	TRBV19
CASSFGGGAADTQYF	TRBJ2-3	TRBV7-6
CASRARGYNEQFF	TRBJ2-1	TRBV7-2
CASSHDDSYNEQFF	TRBJ2-1	TRBV3-1
CATSRSLRGAAQETQYF	TRBJ2-5	TRBV15
CASSYLGFSGNTIYF	TRBJ1-3	TRBV6-2/TRBV6-3
CASSYGQGAGRTEAFF	TRBJ1-1	TRBV9
CASSGVTQYF	TRBJ2-5	TRBV12-3/TRBV12-4
CASSFPLARSYEQYF	TRBJ2-7	TRBV7-9
CASSFVFETQYF	TRBJ2-5	TRBV12-3/TRBV12-4
CASSLGRTVNQPQHF	TRBJ1-5	TRBV7-8
CASSFTGDSPLHF	TRBJ1-6	TRBV25-1
CSAVDRNSYNSPLHF	TRBJ1-6	TRBV20-1
CASSPDSVSYEQYF	TRBJ2-7	TRBV7-6
CSARDQDRPSYEQYF	TRBJ2-7	TRBV20-1
CSVTKGQITYNEQFF	TRBJ2-1	TRBV29-1
CATAAQSSYEQYF	TRBJ2-7	TRBV19
CASSQEVQGTGNQPQHF	TRBJ1-5	TRBV4-2
CASSLIWGVNTEAFF	TRBJ1-1	TRBV11-1
CASSADPGREIATNEKLFF	TRBJ1-4	TRBV6-5
CSVEEAGQGTYEQYF	TRBJ2-7	TRBV29-1
CSAIGTQGNEQFF	TRBJ2-1	TRBV20-1
CASTTYKTNTGELFF	TRBJ2-2	TRBV9
CASMDGTTFTDTQYF	TRBJ2-3	TRBV25-1
CASSGGLAGVTGELFF	TRBJ2-2	TRBV12-3/TRBV12-4
CASSYPGVVLTHSPLHF	TRBJ1-6	TRBV6-6
CASSLSLAGANEQFF	TRBJ2-1	TRBV27
CASSPQGLEDEQFF	TRBJ2-1	TRBV4-2
CASSPSGGQLYEQYF	TRBJ2-7	TRBV5-1